The clone carrying this TCR beta chain was detected only a few times. Repertoires were generated with immunoSEQ multiplex PCR, while TCRdb's copy carries only in-frame clones and drops some. The sample lists over 200,000 clones, roughly 80% occurring once. The source of the sample is a study of blood T cell repertoires in COVID-19. Study in general: Spain, Italy and the United States supplied samples that represented acute and convalescent COVID-19. PBMCs, B-cell-depleted T cells, or T cells provided the cDNA or gDNA that made up the material.

Clinical histories supplied by participants themselves formed the basis of cohort assignment. Between the trimmed V and J ends, which lost 5 bases and 0 bases, there was a span of 13 bases. The CDR3 contains 15 residues. Per the germline V gene, CDR1 is SGHNT and CDR2 is YENEEA. This chain links TRBV11-3 with TRBJ1-1; possible D gene TRBD1, 5 bases. This sequence originates from a man in his 60s who had recovered from COVID-19. Sequenced material: PBMCs or T cells enriched from blood (not recorded which). CDR3 sequence reads: CASSPYGGVNTEAFF. The CDR3 nucleotides are TGTGCCAGCAGCCCGTACGGGGGGGTGAACACTGAAGCTTTCTTT.